This T cell receptor beta chain came from a study of blood T cell repertoires in COVID-19. Study-wide context: Researchers got acute and convalescent COVID-19 samples from the United States, Italy and Spain. T cells, B-cell-depleted T cells, or PBMCs supplied cDNA or gDNA.

CDR3 size: 13 residues. The germline V gene encodes CDR1 MNHEY and CDR2 SVGAGI. Trimming took off 6 bases at V and 6 bases at J, with 14 bases between the two ends. Per the original data handling: Reference gene primers were amplified, and this amplification served to estimate nucleated cell counts. The assay was immunoSEQ multiplex PCR, and TCRdb's table has in-frame clones only and misses some. The V and J calls and the clone size are those of that table, but D and trimming were determined from the DNA. In the table there are tens of thousands of clones, around 79% of which are singletons. This sequence originates from a human donor in a cohort sampled during active COVID-19. The chain links TRBV6-5 to TRBJ2-5; no clear D. Sequencing was performed on peripheral blood. CDR3 residues: CASRLDSTQTQYF. CDR3 bases: TGTGCCAGCAGGCTCGACTCCACCCAGACCCAGTACTTC.